The sequence of this T cell receptor beta chain was determined in a study of CD8 T cells in ankylosing spondylitis. Germline V gene data show CDR1 as SGHRS and CDR2 as YFSETQ. The CDR3 contains 14 residues. The ends were cut back, 2 bases at V and 0 bases at J, with 8 bases in the middle. Study-wide findings and caveats: Reportedly, significant enrichment of disease-linked clones occurred in matched ankylosing spondylitis synovial fluid. Both synovial fluid and blood in reactive arthritis had previously been reported to carry some motif variants. The authors found the disease-linked clones to be CD8+ and relatively rare in peripheral blood. Within ankylosing spondylitis blood, a TCR beta motif made up of roughly eight highly homologous variants appeared to be characteristic.

This clonotype has just a few counts. Antigen unknown. TCRdb reanalysed the 5' RACE reads using MiXCR and keeps one entry per CDR3 protein. The profile shows fewer than 400,000 distinct CDR3 sequences, approximately 20% of them singletons. This clonotype originated in a male donor with ankylosing spondylitis. The specimen sequenced was blood, either unsorted or a sorted T cell fraction (not recorded which). The J gene is TRBJ1-1, the V gene TRBV5-1; unclear D gene. CDR3 coding DNA: TGCGCCAGCAGCTTTACTGCAGTGAACACTGAAGCTTTCTTT. Translating it yields CASSFTAVNTEAFF.